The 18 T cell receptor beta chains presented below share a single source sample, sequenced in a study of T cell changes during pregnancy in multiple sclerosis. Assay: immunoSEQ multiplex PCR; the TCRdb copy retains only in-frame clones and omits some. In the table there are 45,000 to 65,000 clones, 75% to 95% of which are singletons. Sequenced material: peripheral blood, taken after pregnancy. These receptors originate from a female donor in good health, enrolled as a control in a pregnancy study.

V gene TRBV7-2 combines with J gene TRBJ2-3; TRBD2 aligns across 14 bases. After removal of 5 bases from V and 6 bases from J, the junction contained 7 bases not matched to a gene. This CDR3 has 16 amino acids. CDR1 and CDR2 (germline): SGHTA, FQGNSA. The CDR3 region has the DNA TGTGCCAGCAGCGTTGGACTAGCGGGGGGTGATGATACGCAGTATTTT. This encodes CASSVGLAGGDDTQYF.

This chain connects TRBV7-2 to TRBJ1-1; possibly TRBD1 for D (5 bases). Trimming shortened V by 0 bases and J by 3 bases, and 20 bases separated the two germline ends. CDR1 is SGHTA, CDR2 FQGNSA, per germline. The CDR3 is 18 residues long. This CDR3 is CASSLAGVYYPGDTEAFF. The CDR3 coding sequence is TGTGCCAGCAGCTTAGCAGGGGTGTACTACCCGGGGGACACTGAAGCTTTCTTT. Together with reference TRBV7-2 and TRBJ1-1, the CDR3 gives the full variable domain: GAGVSQSPSNKVTEKGKDVELRCDPISGHTALYWYRQSLGQGLEFLIYFQGNSAPDKSGLPSDRFSAERTGGSVSTLTIQRTQQEDSAVYLCASSLAGVYYPGDTEAFFGQGTRLTVV.

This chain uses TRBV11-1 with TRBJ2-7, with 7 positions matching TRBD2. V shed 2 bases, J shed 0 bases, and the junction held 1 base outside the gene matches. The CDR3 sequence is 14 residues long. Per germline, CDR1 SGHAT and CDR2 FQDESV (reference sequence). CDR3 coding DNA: TGTGCCAGCAGCTTAAGCGGGACCTCCTACGAGCAGTACTTC. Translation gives CASSLSGTSYEQYF. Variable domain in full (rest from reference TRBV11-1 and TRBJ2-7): EAEVAQSPRYKITEKSQAVAFWCDPISGHATLYWYRQILGQGPELLVQFQDESVVDDSQLPKDRFSAERLKGVDSTLKIQPAELGDSAMYLCASSLSGTSYEQYFGPGTRLTVT.

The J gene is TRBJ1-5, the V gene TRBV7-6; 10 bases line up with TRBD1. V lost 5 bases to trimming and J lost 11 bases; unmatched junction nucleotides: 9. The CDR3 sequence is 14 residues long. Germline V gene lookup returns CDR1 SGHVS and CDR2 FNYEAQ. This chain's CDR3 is CASSPGTGDLAQHF. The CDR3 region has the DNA TGTGCCAGCAGCCCCGGGACAGGGGATTTGGCCCAGCATTTT. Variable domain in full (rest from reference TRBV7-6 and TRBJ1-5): GAGVSQSPRYKVTKRGQDVALRCDPISGHVSLYWYRQALGQGPEFLTYFNYEAQQDKSGLPNDRFSAERPEGSISTLTIQRTEQRDSAMYRCASSPGTGDLAQHFGDGTRLSIL.

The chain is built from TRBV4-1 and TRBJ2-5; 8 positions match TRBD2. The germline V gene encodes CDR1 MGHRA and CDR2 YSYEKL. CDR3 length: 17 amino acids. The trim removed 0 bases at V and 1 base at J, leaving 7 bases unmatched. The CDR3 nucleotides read TGCGCCAGCAGCCAAGAGGCCGAGCGGGAGACCCAAGAGACCCAGTACTTC. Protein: CASSQEAERETQETQYF.

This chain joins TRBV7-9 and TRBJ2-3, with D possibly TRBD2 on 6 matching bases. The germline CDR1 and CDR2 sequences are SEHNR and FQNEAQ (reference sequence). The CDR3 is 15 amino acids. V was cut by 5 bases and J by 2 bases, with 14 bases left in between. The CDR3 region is CASSPPGSPTDTQYF. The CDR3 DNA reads TGTGCCAGCAGCCCACCCGGGAGCCCCACAGATACGCAGTATTTT.

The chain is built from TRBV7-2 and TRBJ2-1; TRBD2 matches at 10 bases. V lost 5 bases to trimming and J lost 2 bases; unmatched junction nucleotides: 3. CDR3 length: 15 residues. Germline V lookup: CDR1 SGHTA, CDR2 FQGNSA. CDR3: CASSISGGTYNEQFF. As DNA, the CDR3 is TGTGCCAGCAGCATTAGCGGGGGGACCTACAATGAGCAGTTCTTC.

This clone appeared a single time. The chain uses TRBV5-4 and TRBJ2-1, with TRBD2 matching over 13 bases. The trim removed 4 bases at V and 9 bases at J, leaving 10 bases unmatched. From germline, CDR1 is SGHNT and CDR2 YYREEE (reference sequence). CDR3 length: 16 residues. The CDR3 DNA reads TGTGCCAGCAGCCCCGGGACTAGCGGGAAAGGAGGTGAGCAGTTCTTC. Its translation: CASSPGTSGKGGEQFF.

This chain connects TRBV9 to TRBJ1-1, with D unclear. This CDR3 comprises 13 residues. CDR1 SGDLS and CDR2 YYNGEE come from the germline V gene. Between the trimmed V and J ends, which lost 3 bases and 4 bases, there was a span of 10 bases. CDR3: CASSGSDFTEAFF. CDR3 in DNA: TGTGCCAGCAGCGGGAGTGATTTCACTGAAGCTTTCTTT.

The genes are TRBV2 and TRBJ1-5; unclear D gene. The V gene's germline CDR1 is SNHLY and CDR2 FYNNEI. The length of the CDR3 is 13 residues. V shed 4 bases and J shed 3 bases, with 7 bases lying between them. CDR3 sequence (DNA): TGTGCCAGCAGTGGCGAATTCAATCAGCCCCAGCATTTT. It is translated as CASSGEFNQPQHF.

CDR3 amino acids: CASSLRDRGGEQYF. DNA of the CDR3: TGTGCCAGCAGTCTTCGTGACAGGGGTGGGGAGCAGTACTTC. The chain joins TRBV14 to TRBJ2-7, with 8 positions matching TRBD1. There are 14 residues in the CDR3. The J segment lost 7 bases and the V segment lost 6 bases, leaving 11 bases of the junction unmatched. The germline V gene encodes CDR1 SGHDN and CDR2 FVKESK. Full variable domain (outside the CDR3, taken from reference TRBV14 and TRBJ2-7): EAGVTQFPSHSVIEKGQTVTLRCDPISGHDNLYWYRRVMGKEIKFLLHFVKESKQDESGMPNNRFLAERTGGTYSTLKVQPAELEDSGVYFCASSLRDRGGEQYFGPGTRLTVT.

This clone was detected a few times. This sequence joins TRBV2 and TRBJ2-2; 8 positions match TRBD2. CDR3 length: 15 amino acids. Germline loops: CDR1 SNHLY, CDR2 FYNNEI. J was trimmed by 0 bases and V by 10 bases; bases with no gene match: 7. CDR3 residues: CATKKTSANTGELFF. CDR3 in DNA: TGTGCCACAAAAAAGACTAGCGCGAACACCGGGGAGCTGTTTTTT.

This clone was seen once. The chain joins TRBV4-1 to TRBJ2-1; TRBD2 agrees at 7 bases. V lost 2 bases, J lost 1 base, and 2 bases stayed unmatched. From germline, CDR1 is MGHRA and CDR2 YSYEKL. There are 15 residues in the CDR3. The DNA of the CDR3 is TGCGCCAGCAGCCAATTTAGCGGGTCCTACAATGAGCAGTTCTTC. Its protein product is CASSQFSGSYNEQFF.

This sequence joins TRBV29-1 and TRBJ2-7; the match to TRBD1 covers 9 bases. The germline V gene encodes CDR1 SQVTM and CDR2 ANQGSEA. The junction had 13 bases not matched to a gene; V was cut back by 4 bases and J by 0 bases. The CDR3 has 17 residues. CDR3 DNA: TGCAGCGTTGGGGGACAGGGTTGGGGCCTCAACTCCTACGAGCAGTACTTC. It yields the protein CSVGGQGWGLNSYEQYF.

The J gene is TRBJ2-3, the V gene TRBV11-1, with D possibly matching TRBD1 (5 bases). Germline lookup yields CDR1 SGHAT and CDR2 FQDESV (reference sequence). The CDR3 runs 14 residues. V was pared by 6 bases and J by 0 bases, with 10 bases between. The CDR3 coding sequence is TGTGCCAGCAGGCAGGGATCAAGCACAGATACGCAGTATTTT. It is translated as CASRQGSSTDTQYF.

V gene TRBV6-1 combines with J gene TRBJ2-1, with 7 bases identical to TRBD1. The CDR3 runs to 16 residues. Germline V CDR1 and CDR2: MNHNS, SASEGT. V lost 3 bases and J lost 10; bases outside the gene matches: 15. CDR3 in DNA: TGTGCCAGCAGTGAGATCCCGGGACAGCCTGCGCTAGAGCAGTTCTTC. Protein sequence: CASSEIPGQPALEQFF.

The CDR3 sequence: CASSLGGNLQYF. CDR3 nucleotide sequence: TGTGCCAGCAGCCTGGGGGGGAACCTCCAGTACTTC. This chain joins TRBV7-2 and TRBJ2-7; 7 nucleotides match TRBD2. With 5 bases clipped from V and 10 bases from J, the junction kept 8 bases outside the gene matches. CDR1 is SGHTA, CDR2 FQGNSA, per germline. This CDR3 has 12 amino acids.

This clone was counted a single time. The CDR3 spells CSASHTEAFF. The CDR3 DNA reads as TGCAGTGCTAGTCATACTGAAGCTTTCTTT. The chain links TRBV20-1 to TRBJ1-1; D is uncertain. The CDR3 consists of 10 residues. V dropped 3 bases and J dropped 5 bases, with 4 bases sitting between them. Germline V gene lookup returns CDR1 DFQATT and CDR2 SNEGSKA (reference sequence).